Only one count was recorded for the clone carrying this T cell receptor beta chain. Antigen specificity is unknown. Trimming pared 5 bases from V and 5 bases from J, leaving 7 bases between. Germline CDR1 is MNHEY and CDR2 is SVGAGI. The CDR3 runs to 12 residues. The sample originates from a study of siplizumab effects on memory and regulatory T cells. Findings and limits, study-wide: Proliferating CD4+ or CD8+ clones, roughly 80-96% of them, lacked an assignable naive or memory phenotype. Significantly reduced by siplizumab was the cumulative frequency of alloreactive sequences, namely those traceable to unstimulated CD4+ memory cells. Few alloreactive clones mapped to unstimulated subsets.

Here immunoSEQ multiplex PCR was the method, and the copy in TCRdb shows in-frame clones only, minus some. Of 92,000 or so clones in the sample, 85% to 90% are singletons; the top ten hold approximately 15%. This sequence joins TRBV6-5 and TRBJ2-1; a weak D match, TRBD2 (6 bases). The specimen was CD4+ T cells sorted from blood. The receptor was derived from a human donor in good health. CDR3 coding DNA: TGTGCCAGCAGTCGGGGGAACAATGAGCAGTTCTTC. Translated: CASSRGNNEQFF.